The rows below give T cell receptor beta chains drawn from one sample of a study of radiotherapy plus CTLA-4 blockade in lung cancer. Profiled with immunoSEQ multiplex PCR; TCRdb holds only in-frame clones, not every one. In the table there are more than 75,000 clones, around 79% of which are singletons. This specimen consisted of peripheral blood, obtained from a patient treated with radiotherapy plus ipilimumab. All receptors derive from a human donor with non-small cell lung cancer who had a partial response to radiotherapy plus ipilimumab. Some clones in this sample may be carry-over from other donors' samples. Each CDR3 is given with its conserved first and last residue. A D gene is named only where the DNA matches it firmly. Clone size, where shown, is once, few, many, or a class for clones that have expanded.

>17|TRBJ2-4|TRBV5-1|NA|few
TGCGCCAGCAGCTTGGTACAGACCCTTGATTCCAAAAACATTCAGTACTTC
CASSLVQTLDSKNIQYF
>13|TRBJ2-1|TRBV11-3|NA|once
TGTGCCAGCAGCAATAGCGGATACAATGAGCAGTTCTTC
CASSNSGYNEQFF
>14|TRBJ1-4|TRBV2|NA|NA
TGTGCCAGCAAAATACAGGGCTCTGGGGAAAAACTGTTTTTT
CASKIQGSGEKLFF
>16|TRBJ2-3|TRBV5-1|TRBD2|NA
TGCGCCAGCAGCCTGAGCGGGATGTGGGGCACAGATACGCAGTATTTT
CASSLSGMWGTDTQYF
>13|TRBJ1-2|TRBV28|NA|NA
TGTGCCAGCAGTTTCCTGTTGGAGGATGGCTACACCTTC
CASSFLLEDGYTF
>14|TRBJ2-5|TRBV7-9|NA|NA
TGTGCCAGCAGCTTTGTGGGACTCCAAGAGACCCAGTACTTC
CASSFVGLQETQYF
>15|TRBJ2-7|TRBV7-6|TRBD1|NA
TGTGCCAGCAGCTTAGAGGGACAGGGGCCCTACGAGCAGTACTTC
CASSLEGQGPYEQYF
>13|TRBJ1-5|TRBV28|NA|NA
TGTGCCAGCAGTTTATTCCGGGATCAGCCCCAGCATTTT
CASSLFRDQPQHF
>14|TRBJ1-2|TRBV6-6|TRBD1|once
TGTGCCAGCAGTCCAGCGACAGGGAACTATGGCTACACCTTC
CASSPATGNYGYTF
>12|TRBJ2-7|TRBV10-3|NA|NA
TGTGCCGCAACTGACAGAACCTACGAGCAGTACTTC
CAATDRTYEQYF
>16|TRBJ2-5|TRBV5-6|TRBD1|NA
TGTGCCAGCAGCTCGCGAGGGACAGGGGGCTCAGAGACCCAGTACTTC
CASSSRGTGGSETQYF
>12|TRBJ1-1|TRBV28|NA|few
TGTGCCAGCAGTTTACTAGCCGGGAAAGCTTTCTTT
CASSLLAGKAFF
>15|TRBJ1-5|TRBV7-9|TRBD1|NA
TGTGCCAGCAGCCCGGGGACAGGGCGCAATCAGCCCCAGCATTTT
CASSPGTGRNQPQHF
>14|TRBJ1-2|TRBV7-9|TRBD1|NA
TGTGCCAGCAGCCGAAATGGACAGGGGGGAGGCTACACCTTC
CASSRNGQGGGYTF
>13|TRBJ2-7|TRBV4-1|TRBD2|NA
TGCGCCAGCAGCCAATTAGCGGGCCACGAGCAGTACTTC
CASSQLAGHEQYF
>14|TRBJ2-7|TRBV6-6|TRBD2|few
TGTGCCGCGAGGCTGGCGGGAGCGGTGGGCGAGCAGTACTTC
CAARLAGAVGEQYF
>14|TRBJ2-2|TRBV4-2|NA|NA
TGTGCCAGCAGCCAAGCAAGAGGTACCGGGGAGCTGTTTTTT
CASSQARGTGELFF
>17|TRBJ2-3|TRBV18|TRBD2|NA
TGTGCCAGCTCACCACGATTAGCGGGCCAGGGCACAGATACGCAGTATTTT
CASSPRLAGQGTDTQYF
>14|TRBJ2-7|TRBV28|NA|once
TGTGCCAGCAGTCAAGCGGGTGTGAAGGGCGAGCAGTACTTC
CASSQAGVKGEQYF
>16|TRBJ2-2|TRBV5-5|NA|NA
TGTGCCAGCAGCTTGGAGGCAGGATCGAACACCGGGGAGCTGTTTTTT
CASSLEAGSNTGELFF
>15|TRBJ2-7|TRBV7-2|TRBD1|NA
TGTGCCAGCAGCTCAACCGGGACAGGGACGAGGGAGCAGTACTTC
CASSSTGTGTREQYF
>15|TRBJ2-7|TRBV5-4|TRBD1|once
TGTGCCAGCAGCTTCCTGCAGGGGGCAAACTACGAGCAGTACTTC
CASSFLQGANYEQYF
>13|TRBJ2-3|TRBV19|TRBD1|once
TGTGCCAGTAGAGACAGGGTAACAGATACGCAGTATTTT
CASRDRVTDTQYF
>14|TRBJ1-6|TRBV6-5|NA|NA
TGTGCCAGCAGCACGTCCGCTAAATATTCACCCCTCCACTTT
CASSTSAKYSPLHF
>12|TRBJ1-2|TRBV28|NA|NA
TGTGCCAGCAGTTTGACAGTCTATGGCTACACCTTC
CASSLTVYGYTF
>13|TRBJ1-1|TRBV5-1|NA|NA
TGCGCCAGCGGTGGAGGCCAGGACACTGAAGCTTTCTTT
CASGGGQDTEAFF
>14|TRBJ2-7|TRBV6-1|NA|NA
TGTGCCAGCAGTGAGGAGCGGCGCATCTACGAGCAGTACTTC
CASSEERRIYEQYF
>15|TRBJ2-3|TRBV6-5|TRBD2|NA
TGTGCCAGCAGGCCCGGGGGAGGGAGTTTCGATACGCAGTATTTT
CASRPGGGSFDTQYF
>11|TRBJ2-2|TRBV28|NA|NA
TGTGCCAGCAGTTCTCCACTTGAGCTGTTTTTT
CASSSPLELFF
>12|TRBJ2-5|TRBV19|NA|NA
TGTGCCAGTAGCCCCCTGGGGGGGACCCAGTACTTC
CASSPLGGTQYF
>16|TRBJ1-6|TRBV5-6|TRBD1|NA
TGTGCCAGCAGCCCACAGGGGGCCTTACGAAATTCACCCCTCCACTTT
CASSPQGALRNSPLHF
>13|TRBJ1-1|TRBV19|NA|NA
TGTGCCAGTAGTCCGATTACGAGTACTGAAGCTTTCTTT
CASSPITSTEAFF
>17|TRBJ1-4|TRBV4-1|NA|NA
TGCGCCAGCAGCATTATACGAGGGAGAGGCACTAATGAAAAACTGTTTTTT
CASSIIRGRGTNEKLFF
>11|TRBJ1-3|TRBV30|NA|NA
TGTGCCTGTTCCGGGGGAGGCACCATATATTTT
CACSGGGTIYF
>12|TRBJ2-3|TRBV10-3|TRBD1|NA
TGTGCCATCCAGGGGGCGGCAGATACGCAGTATTTT
CAIQGAADTQYF
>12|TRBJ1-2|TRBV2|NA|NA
TGTGCCAGCAAACAGGACCACAGAGGCTACACCTTC
CASKQDHRGYTF
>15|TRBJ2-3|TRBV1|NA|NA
TGCACCAGCAGCCATAGGGGACTGCGGCCAGATACGCAGTATTTT
CTSSHRGLRPDTQYF
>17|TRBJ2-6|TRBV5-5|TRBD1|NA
TGTGCCAGCAGCCCCGGACAGGGGGCGCCTGGGGCCAACGTCCTGACTTTC
CASSPGQGAPGANVLTF
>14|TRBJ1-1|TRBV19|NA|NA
TGTGCCAGTAGTATCCTAGCCACCGCCACTGAAGCTTTCTTT
CASSILATATEAFF
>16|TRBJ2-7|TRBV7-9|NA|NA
TGTGCCAGCAGCTCGCTGGACAGGTCGGGAGACTACGAGCAGTACTTC
CASSSLDRSGDYEQYF
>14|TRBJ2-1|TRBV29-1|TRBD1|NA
TGCAGCGTTGAGGGCACAAACAGGGGTAATGAGCAGTTCTTC
CSVEGTNRGNEQFF
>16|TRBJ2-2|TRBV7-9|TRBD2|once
TGTGCCAGCGATTACTTCAGCGGGAGAGCAACCGGGGAGCTGTTTTTT
CASDYFSGRATGELFF
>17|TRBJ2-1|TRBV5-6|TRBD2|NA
TGTGCCAGCAGCCCGCTCGCATCTAGCGGGAGGGACGGTGAGCAGTTCTTC
CASSPLASSGRDGEQFF
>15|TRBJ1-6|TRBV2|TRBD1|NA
TGTGCCAGCAGTCCTCCGACAGGGAGAGGTACACCCCTCCACTTT
CASSPPTGRGTPLHF
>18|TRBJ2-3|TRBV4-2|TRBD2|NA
TGTGCCAGCAGCCAAGTCTTCCGGACTAGCGGGGGTACAGATACGCAGTATTTT
CASSQVFRTSGGTDTQYF
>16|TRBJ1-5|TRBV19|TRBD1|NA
TGTGCCAGTAGTATGGGGACAGCTTATAGCAATCAGCCCCAGCATTTT
CASSMGTAYSNQPQHF
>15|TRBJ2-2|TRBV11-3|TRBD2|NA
TGTGCCAGCAGCCCCCTTAGCGGGGGCACCGGGGAGCTGTTTTTT
CASSPLSGGTGELFF
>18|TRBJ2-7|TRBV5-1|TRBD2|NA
TGCGCCAGCAGCTTGAATATGTCGGACGTAGCGGGATCCTACGAGCAGTACTTC
CASSLNMSDVAGSYEQYF
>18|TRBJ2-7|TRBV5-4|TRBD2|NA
TGTGCCAGCAGCTTGTCTATCGGGGGGGGAGACAGACCCTACGAGCAGTACTTC
CASSLSIGGGDRPYEQYF
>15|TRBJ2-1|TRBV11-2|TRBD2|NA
TGTGCCAGCAGCTTAAAAACTAGCGGGAACAATGAGCAGTTCTTC
CASSLKTSGNNEQFF
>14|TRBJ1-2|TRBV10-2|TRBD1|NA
TGCGCCAGCAGTGTTGGACAGGGGTCCTATGGCTACACCTTC
CASSVGQGSYGYTF